This T cell receptor beta chain was observed in a study of cytomegalovirus exposure and HLA in healthy donors. It was with 60 Vbeta and 13 Jbeta primers that the PCR ran. The repertoire was sequenced with immunoSEQ multiplex PCR; TCRdb's copy has only in-frame clones and lacks some. The profile shows over 85,000 clones, approximately 78% of them singletons. From germline, CDR1 is MGHDK and CDR2 SYGVNS. The CDR3 contains 13 residues. With 0 bases removed from V and 7 bases from J, the gap between germline ends came to 9 bases. This clone came up a few times. The specimen was PBMCs. This TCR derives from a woman in her twenties or thirties in good health and CMV-seronegative. V is TRBV25-1 and J is TRBJ2-5, with D tentatively TRBD2 (5 bases). CDR3 in DNA: TGTGCCAGCAGTGAATATTTGGGAGCGACCCAGTACTTC. It translates to CASSEYLGATQYF.